This TCR beta chain was sequenced for a study of Graves' ophthalmopathy and Graves' hyperthyroidism (dated by TCRdb to the late 2010s). Background for the entire study: Peripheral blood was collected at initial diagnosis, prior to any treatment. To tell Graves' ophthalmopathy apart from Graves' hyperthyroidism, and to predict which patients would progress to ophthalmopathy, the study relied on TCR beta repertoire signatures. In total, some 130 blood samples were TCR-sequenced: 43 ophthalmopathy, 80 or so hyperthyroidism and approximately 17 hyperthyroidism-to-ophthalmopathy patients. To explore V-J signatures that distinguish ophthalmopathy from hyperthyroidism, a discovery set of around 100 patients was enrolled, made up of approximately 45 with ophthalmopathy and fewer than 60 with stable hyperthyroidism. The independent validation cohort included approximately 19 hyperthyroidism patients plus 17 patients who later progressed from hyperthyroidism to ophthalmopathy. In more than five hyperthyroidism patients, the T-cell repertoires found in thyroid tissue were compared with those found in blood. Following sampling, methimazole starting at 30 mg daily was administered to hyperthyroidism patients, and high-dose intravenous methylprednisolone was administered to ophthalmopathy patients. The 100 discovery patients were divided at random into training and test sets in a 7:3 ratio. Study-wide findings and limitations: Among expanded thyroid clonotypes with frequency above 0.001, most also showed up in blood, which suggests that blood repertoires may reflect the thyroid immune response. In validation, the model predicted ophthalmopathy progression with about 71% sensitivity and roughly 72% specificity; about a dozen predicted patients were CT-confirmed with GO in a median of approximately 6.2 months. Sample size was not predetermined statistically, and investigators were not blinded to group allocation. In cross-validation, the 13-signature model distinguished ophthalmopathy from stable hyperthyroidism with 85% to 90% sensitivity and around 81% specificity, and in the test set the corresponding values were approximately 80% and 68%.

Looking up the germline V gene yields CDR1 SGHTA and CDR2 FQGTGA. From cysteine to phenylalanine, the CDR3 is 15 amino acids long. The entry retains the CDR3 DNA only, 45 bases that are in frame from base 1. V is clipped by 4 bases and J by 1 base, and the sequence between their germline boundaries is 10 bases long. For repertoire sequencing, the TCR beta CDR3 regions were amplified from RNA transcripts. The first round of RT-PCR was done with HTBI primers and the Qiagen OneStep RT-PCR kit, and was followed by a second round of multiplex PCR, then size selection and purification. Libraries were sequenced paired-end with 100 bp reads on an Illumina HiSeq2000. For the original study's pipeline: SOAPnuke was used for read processing, and reads with adapters, uncalled bases, a mean Phred below 15, or no exact constant-primer or identifier match were discarded. High-quality paired reads were merged with COPE v1.2.5. Each unique nucleotide sequence was treated as a clonotype, and MiTCR v1.1 was used to align the clonotypes to the IMGT TRB V, D and J references. Only V-J combinations with frequency above 0.0001 were analysed, covering approximately 99% of repertoires. A TCR clonal expansion and chaos score per V-J combination was defined as the ratio of F50 clonal expansion to chaos observed in the TCRdist matrix. Welch's t-statistics and random forest were used to reduce features to over ten V-J combinations, which were fed into a naive Bayes classifier. The similarity between thyroid and blood repertoires was quantified using the Morisita-Horn index. TCRdb reanalyzed the raw reads on its own, using fastp at Q25 for trimming and MiXCR for clone calling, and kept in-frame beta chains. Rows are combined by CDR3 protein, so each entry shows the most common genes and DNA. In this record, the V and J calls reflect TCRdb's handling and not the investigators' own analysis. The sample table contains 150,000 to 200,000 distinct CDR3 sequences; only one count was recorded for under 40% of them. 5.8% of the sample is held by the ten biggest clonotypes.

Ophthalmopathy patients were characterized by moderately to severely active disease, a Clinical Activity Score of at least 3, a NOSPECS grade of at least 4, and a disease duration under 3 months. Patients were excluded if they had other autoimmune diseases, uncontrolled infections, pregnancy or lactation. Diagnosis relied on clinical symptoms, serum thyroxine, TRAb, thyroid ultrasound and orbital computed tomography. PBMCs were isolated from about 10 ml of fresh peripheral blood by Ficoll-Paque density gradient centrifugation. Trizol reagent was used to extract the total RNA, and its quality was then checked on an Agilent 2100 Bioanalyzer. This clonotype has at least ten counts. Its antigen is not yet known. No per-base quality is available; no much larger clone lies one base away.

This clonotype was obtained from a woman between 40 and 55 years old with Graves' ophthalmopathy. Donor details come from another sample of the same person, matched by shared clones. The material sequenced was peripheral blood. The V and J segments used are TRBV7-3 and TRBJ2-2, with the D gene not confidently named. Here is the DNA: TGTGCCAGCAGCTCCATTTTGGGGAACACCGGGGAGCTGTTTTTT. Its protein reads: CASSSILGNTGELFF.